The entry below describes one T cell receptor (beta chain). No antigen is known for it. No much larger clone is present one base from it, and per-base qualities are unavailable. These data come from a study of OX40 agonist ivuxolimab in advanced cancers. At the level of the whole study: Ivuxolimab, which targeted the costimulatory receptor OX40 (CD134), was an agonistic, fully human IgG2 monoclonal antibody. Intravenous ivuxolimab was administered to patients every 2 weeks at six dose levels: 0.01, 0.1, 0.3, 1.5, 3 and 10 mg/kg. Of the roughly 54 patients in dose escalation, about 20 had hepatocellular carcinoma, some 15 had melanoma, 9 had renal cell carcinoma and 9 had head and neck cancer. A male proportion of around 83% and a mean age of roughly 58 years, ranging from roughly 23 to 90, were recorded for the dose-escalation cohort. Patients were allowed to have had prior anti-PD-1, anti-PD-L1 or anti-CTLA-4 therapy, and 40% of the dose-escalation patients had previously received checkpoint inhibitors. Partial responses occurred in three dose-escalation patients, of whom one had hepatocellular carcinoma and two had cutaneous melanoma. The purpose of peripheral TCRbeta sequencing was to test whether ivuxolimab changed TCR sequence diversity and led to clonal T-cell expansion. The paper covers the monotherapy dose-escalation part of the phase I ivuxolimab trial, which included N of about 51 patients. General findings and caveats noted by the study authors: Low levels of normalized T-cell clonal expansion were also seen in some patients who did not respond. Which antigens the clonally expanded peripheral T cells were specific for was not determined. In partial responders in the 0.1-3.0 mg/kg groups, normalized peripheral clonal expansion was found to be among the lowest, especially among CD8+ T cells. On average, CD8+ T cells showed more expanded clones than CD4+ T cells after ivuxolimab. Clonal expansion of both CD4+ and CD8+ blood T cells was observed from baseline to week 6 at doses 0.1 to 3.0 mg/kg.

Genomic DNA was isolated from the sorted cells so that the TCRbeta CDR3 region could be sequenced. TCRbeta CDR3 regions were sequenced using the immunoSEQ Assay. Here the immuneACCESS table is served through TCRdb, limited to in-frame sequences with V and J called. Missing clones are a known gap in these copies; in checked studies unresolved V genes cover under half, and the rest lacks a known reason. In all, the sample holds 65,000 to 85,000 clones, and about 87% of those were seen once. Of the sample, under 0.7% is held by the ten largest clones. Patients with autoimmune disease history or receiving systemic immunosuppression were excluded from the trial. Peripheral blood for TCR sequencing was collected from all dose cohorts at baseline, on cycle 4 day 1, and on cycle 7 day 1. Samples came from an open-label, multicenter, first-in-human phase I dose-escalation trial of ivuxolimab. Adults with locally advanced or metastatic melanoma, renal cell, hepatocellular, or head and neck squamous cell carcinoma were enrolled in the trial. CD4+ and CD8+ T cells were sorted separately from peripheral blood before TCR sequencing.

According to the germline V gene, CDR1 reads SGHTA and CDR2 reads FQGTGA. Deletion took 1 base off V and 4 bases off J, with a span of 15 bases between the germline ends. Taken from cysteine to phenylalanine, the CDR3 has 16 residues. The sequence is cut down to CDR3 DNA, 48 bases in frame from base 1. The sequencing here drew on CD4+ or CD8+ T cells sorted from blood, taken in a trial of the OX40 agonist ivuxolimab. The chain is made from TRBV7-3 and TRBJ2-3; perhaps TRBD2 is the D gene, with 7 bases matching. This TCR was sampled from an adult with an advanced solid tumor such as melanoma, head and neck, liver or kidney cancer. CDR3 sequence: CASSLNSGGGSDTQYF. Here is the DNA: TGTGCCAGCAGCTTAAATTCGGGGGGCGGCTCAGATACGCAGTATTTT.